This TCR beta chain is drawn from a study of T cell responses to AZD1222 COVID-19 vaccine. Study-wide results and caveats: Repertoires were collected only later (after the peak T cell response had occurred). Targets within unmutated variant regions were reportedly found for nearly half of spike-specific TCRs. Vaccine-associated CD4 TCRs ranged over spike, dominating at 160-218 and 743-854.

This CDR3 contains 16 residues. Per germline, CDR1 SGDLS and CDR2 YYNGEE. The V and J ends lost 0 bases and 1 base respectively, with 13 bases between them. Profiling relied on immunoSEQ multiplex PCR, and the TCRdb table lists in-frame clones only, not all of them. The sample has around 90,000 clones, approximately 90% seen once. Turning to this clone: The antigen is unknown.

The chain has TRBV9 and TRBJ1-1, with a tentative D call TRBD1 (6 bases). This TCR derives from an adult in good health. This material consisted of peripheral blood, taken on day 0 of AZD1222 vaccination. The CDR3 here is CASSVGLGGANTEAFF. Written as DNA, the CDR3 is TGTGCCAGCAGCGTAGGGCTCGGGGGCGCGAACACTGAAGCTTTCTTT.